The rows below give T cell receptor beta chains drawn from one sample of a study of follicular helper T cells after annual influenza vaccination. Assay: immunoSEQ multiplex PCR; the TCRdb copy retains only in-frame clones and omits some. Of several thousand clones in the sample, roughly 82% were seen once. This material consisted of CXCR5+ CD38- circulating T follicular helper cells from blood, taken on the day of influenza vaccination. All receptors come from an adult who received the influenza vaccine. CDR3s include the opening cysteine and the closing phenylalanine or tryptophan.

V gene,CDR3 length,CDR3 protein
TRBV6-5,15,CASSYSRDGNTEAFF
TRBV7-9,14,CASSAQKSGEKLFF
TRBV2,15,CASRDFGSQEDTQYF
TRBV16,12,CASSQENYGYTF
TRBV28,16,CASSLKAGGKNQPQHF
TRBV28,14,CASSPADRNTEAFF
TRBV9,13,CASSPNPGQVAYF
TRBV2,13,CASSDESYSRAFF
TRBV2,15,CATKFTSGSYNEQFF
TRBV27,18,CASSRTVTSGANTGELFF
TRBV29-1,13,CSVALLAYNEQFF
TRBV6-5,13,CASSYTKKDTIYF
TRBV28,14,CASSLAGDSNEQFF
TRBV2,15,CASTNGLAGQETQYF
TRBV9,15,CASSVLAGGYNEQFF
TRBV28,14,CASTQNRGRYEQYF
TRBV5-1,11,CASSMDTKQFF
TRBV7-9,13,CASSLSPEGGYTF
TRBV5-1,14,CASSIGLGTDTQYF
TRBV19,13,CASSYRENQPQHF
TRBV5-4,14,CASSLETGGNEQFF
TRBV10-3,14,CAISAGTEKNIQYF
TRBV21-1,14,CASSVGEFNYGYTF
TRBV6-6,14,CASKLAAGAYEQYF
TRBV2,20,CASSESFPDGGTATNEKLFF
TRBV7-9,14,CASSQVSLVRGQYF
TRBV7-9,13,CASSLYAAGELFF
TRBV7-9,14,CASSFVAGINEQFF
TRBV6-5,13,CASSRAANQPQHF
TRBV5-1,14,CASCQTKTTDTQYF
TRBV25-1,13,CASSRTDGNTIYF